This is a list of T cell receptor beta chains from one sample in a study of OX40 agonist ivuxolimab in advanced cancers. TCRdb's copy holds only in-frame clones and misses some; the assay was immunoSEQ multiplex PCR. The sample carries tens of thousands of clones, 80% to 90% recorded once. Sequencing was performed on CD4+ or CD8+ T cells sorted from blood, taken in a trial of the OX40 agonist ivuxolimab. The receptors derive from an adult with an advanced solid tumor such as melanoma, head and neck, liver or kidney cancer. Each CDR3 is given with its conserved first and last residue. For some rows the clone size is stated as once, few or many, or as a class when expanded; others skip it.

TRBV4-2,-,TRBJ2-7,CASSQETGGTYEQYF
TRBV14,-,TRBJ2-3,CASSRFLSDTQYF
TRBV29-1,-,TRBJ2-7,CSVEGYAGTGAYEQYF
TRBV4-1,-,TRBJ2-7,CASSQRGGDRANYEQYF
TRBV11-3,-,TRBJ2-5,CASSLWTQETQYF
TRBV6-6,-,TRBJ2-7,CASSPLGVADEQYF
TRBV11-3,-,TRBJ2-7,CASSSGQGGHEQYF
TRBV4-3,few,TRBJ2-1,CASSQDGGGPYNEQFF
TRBV7-2,-,TRBJ2-7,CASSLADLYEQYF
TRBV7-9,-,TRBJ2-3,CASSLISLTLGDTQYF
TRBV11-2,few,TRBJ2-7,CASSSDPSHSGRERYEQYF
TRBV19,-,TRBJ2-7,CASSTRLAGFEQYF
TRBV6-6,-,TRBJ1-1,CASSLGTGVTEAFF
TRBV7-9,once,TRBJ1-1,CASSPRTGGNTEAFF
TRBV29-1,-,TRBJ2-2,CSVEDRRTGGFGELFF
TRBV27,-,TRBJ2-7,CASSLFPSGPTYEQYF
TRBV14,-,TRBJ2-7,CASSRAGGGYEQYF
TRBV27,-,TRBJ1-1,CASSLRGGNTEAFF
TRBV27,-,TRBJ2-5,CASSFAGGGLETQYF
TRBV9,-,TRBJ1-1,CASSVGGMNTEAFF
TRBV19,-,TRBJ2-1,CATSGTSGTYNEQFF
TRBV6-5,-,TRBJ1-3,CASSYGDSGNTIYF
TRBV9,-,TRBJ2-1,CASSILAGAWNEQFF
TRBV10-3,many,TRBJ1-2,CAISESPRNYGYTF
TRBV14,-,TRBJ2-1,CASSHYNEQFF
TRBV6-1,-,TRBJ2-1,CASSEGFVGAYNEQFF
TRBV6-4,-,TRBJ1-4,CASSSTGGTEKLFF
TRBV27,-,TRBJ2-1,CASSWAGGSNEQFF
TRBV7-2,-,TRBJ1-2,CASTEALNYGYTF
TRBV11-2,-,TRBJ1-1,CASSLTARIKNTEAFF
TRBV29-1,-,TRBJ1-5,CSVAGGNQPQHF
TRBV19,-,TRBJ1-4,CASLQGSNEKLFF
TRBV11-2,-,TRBJ2-5,CASSSRSAGARETQYF
TRBV5-6,once,TRBJ1-6,CASSQVVNSPLHF
TRBV20-1,-,TRBJ2-7,CSARVGFGQYF
TRBV4-3,once,TRBJ2-2,CASSQERFGGTGELFF
TRBV30,-,TRBJ2-7,CAWVGSSYYEQYF